This TCR beta chain was recovered during a study of T cells in Graves' hyperthyroidism and ophthalmopathy. It was RNA transcripts that yielded the amplified TCR beta CDR3 regions. HTBI primers were used for first-round RT-PCR of the TCR CDR3. TCRdb re-called the multiplex PCR reads with MiXCR, one entry per CDR3 protein. The sample lists 45,000 to 75,000 distinct CDR3 sequences, around 50% seen once, with roughly 12% in the top ten. The CDR3 is made up of 16 amino acids. Per the germline V gene, CDR1 is SNHLY and CDR2 is FYNNEI. The V gene lost 8 bases and the J gene lost 4 bases, with 21 bases spanning the gap.

Sequences were obtained from blood. The chain carries TRBV2 and TRBJ1-5; no clear D. This TCR came from a woman aged 30 to 39 with Graves' ophthalmopathy. The CDR3 region is CASYLAVGELNQPQHF. DNA of the CDR3: TGTGCCAGCTACCTAGCGGTCGGGGAGCTGAATCAGCCCCAGCATTTT.